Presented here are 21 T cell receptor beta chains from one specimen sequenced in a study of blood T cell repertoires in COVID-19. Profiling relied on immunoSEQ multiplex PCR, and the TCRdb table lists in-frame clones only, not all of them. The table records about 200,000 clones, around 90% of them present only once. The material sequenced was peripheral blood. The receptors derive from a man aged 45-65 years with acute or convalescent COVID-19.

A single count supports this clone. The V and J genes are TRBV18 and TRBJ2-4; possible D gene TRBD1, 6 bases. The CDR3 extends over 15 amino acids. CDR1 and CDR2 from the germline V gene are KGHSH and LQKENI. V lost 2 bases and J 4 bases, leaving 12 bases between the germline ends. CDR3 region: CASSPRQDTKNIQYF. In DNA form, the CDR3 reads TGTGCCAGCTCACCAAGACAGGATACAAAAAACATTCAGTACTTC.

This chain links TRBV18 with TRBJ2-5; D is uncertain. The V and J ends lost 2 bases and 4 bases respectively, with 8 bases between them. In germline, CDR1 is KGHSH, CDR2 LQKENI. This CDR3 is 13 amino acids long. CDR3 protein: CASSPDSAETQYF. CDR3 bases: TGTGCCAGCTCACCAGACTCTGCAGAGACCCAGTACTTC.

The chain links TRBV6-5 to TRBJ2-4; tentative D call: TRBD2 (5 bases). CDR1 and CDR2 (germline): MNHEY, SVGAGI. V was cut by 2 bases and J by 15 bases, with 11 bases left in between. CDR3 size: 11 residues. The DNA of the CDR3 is TGTGCCAGCAGTTACGAGGGAGTCTGGTACTTC. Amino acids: CASSYEGVWYF.

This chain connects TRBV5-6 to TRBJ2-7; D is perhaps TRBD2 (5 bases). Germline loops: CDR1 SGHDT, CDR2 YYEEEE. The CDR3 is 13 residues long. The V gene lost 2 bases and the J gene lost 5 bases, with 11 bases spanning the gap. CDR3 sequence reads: CASSFLVGDEQYF. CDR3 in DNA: TGTGCCAGCAGCTTTTTGGTCGGGGACGAGCAGTACTTC.

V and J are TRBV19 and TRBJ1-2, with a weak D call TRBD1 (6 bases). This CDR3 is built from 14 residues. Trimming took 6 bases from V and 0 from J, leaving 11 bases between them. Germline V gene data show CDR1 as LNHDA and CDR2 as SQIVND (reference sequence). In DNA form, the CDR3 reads TGTGCCAGTAGCCTACAGGGATCTAACTATGGCTACACCTTC. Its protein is CASSLQGSNYGYTF.

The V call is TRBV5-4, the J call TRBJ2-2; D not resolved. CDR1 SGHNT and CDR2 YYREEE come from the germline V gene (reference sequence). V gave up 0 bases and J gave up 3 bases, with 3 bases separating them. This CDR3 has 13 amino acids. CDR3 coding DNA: TGTGCCAGCAGCTTGGCGTACACCGGGGAGCTGTTTTTT. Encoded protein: CASSLAYTGELFF.

The CDR3 spells CASSKGLAGTAKNIQYF. The CDR3 coding sequence is TGTGCCAGCAGCAAAGGACTAGCGGGTACTGCCAAAAACATTCAGTACTTC. V gene TRBV21-1 combines with J gene TRBJ2-4; TRBD2, the D gene given by the table, was not confirmed from the DNA. TRBV21-1 represents a pseudogene. This CDR3 is 17 amino acids long.

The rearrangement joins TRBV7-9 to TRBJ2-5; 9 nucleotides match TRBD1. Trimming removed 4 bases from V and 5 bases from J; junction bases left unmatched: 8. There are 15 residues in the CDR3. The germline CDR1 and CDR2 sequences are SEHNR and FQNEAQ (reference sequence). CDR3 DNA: TGTGCCAGCAGCTATAACAGGGGGCCGTCGGAGACCCAGTACTTC. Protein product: CASSYNRGPSETQYF.

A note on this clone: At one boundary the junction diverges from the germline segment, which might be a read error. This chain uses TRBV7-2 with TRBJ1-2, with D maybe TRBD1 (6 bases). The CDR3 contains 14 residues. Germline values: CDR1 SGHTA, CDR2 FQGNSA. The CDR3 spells CASSLGRGDYGYSF. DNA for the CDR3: TGTGCCAGCAGCTTAGGCAGGGGTGACTATGGCTACAGCTTC. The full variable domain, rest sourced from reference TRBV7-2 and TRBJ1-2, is GAGVSQSPSNKVTEKGKDVELRCDPISGHTALYWYRQSLGQGLEFLIYFQGNSAPDKSGLPSDRFSAERTGGSVSTLTIQRTQQEDSAVYLCASSLGRGDYGYSFGSGTRLTVV.

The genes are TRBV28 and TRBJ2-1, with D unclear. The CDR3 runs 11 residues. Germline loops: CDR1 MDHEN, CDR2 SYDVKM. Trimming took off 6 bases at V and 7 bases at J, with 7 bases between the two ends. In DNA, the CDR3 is TGTGCCAGCAGGTACTCAAATGAGCAGTTCTTC. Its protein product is CASRYSNEQFF.

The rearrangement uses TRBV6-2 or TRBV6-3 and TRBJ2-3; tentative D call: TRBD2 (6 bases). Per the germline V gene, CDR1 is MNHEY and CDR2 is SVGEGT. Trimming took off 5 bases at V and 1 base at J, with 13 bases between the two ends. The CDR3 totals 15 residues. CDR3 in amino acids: CASSRRRAGTDTQYF. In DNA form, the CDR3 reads TGTGCCAGCAGTCGACGGAGGGCCGGCACAGATACGCAGTATTTT.

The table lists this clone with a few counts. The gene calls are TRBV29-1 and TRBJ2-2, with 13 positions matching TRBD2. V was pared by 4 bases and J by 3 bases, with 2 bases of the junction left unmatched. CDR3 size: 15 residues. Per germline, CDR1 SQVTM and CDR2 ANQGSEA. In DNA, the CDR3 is TGCAGCGTTGCCGGGACTAGCGGGGACACCGGGGAGCTGTTTTTT. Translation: CSVAGTSGDTGELFF.

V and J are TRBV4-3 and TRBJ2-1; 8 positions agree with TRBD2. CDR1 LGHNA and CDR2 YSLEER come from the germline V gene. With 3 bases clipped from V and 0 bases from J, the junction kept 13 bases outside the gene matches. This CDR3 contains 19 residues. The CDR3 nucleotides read TGCGCCAGCAGCCACATGACCCTGGAGGCGGGGGGCTCCTACAATGAGCAGTTCTTC. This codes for CASSHMTLEAGGSYNEQFF.

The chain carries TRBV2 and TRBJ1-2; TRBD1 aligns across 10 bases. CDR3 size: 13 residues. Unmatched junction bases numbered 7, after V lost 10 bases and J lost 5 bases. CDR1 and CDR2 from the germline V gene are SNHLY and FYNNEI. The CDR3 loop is CANPPGQGYGYTF. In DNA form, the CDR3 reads TGTGCCAACCCCCCGGGACAGGGGTATGGCTACACCTTC.

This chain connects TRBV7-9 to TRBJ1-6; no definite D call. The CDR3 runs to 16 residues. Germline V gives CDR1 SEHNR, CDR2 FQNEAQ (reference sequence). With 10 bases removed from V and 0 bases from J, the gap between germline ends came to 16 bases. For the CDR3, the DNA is TGTGCCACAGATCTTACGGGAAGCTCCTATAATTCACCCCTCCACTTT. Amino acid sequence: CATDLTGSSYNSPLHF.

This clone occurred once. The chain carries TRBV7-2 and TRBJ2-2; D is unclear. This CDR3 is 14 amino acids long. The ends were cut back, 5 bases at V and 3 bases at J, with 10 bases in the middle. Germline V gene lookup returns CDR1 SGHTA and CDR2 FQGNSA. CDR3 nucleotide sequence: TGTGCCAGCAGCCCAGGTCCTTACACCGGGGAGCTGTTTTTT. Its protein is CASSPGPYTGELFF. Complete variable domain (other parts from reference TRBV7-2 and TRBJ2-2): GAGVSQSPSNKVTEKGKDVELRCDPISGHTALYWYRQSLGQGLEFLIYFQGNSAPDKSGLPSDRFSAERTGGSVSTLTIQRTQQEDSAVYLCASSPGPYTGELFFGEGSRLTVL.

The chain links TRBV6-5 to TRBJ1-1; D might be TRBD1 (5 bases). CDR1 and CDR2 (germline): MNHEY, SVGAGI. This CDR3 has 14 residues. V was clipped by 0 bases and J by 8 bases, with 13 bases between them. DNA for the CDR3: TGTGCCAGCAGTTACTCGAGTCAGGGTTCAGAAGCTTTCTTT. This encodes CASSYSSQGSEAFF.

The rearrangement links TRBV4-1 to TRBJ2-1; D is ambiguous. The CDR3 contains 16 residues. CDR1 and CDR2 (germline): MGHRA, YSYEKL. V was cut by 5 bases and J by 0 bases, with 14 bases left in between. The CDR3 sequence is CASSNGARSSYNEQFF. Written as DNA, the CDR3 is TGCGCCAGCAGCAACGGAGCAAGGAGCTCCTACAATGAGCAGTTCTTC.

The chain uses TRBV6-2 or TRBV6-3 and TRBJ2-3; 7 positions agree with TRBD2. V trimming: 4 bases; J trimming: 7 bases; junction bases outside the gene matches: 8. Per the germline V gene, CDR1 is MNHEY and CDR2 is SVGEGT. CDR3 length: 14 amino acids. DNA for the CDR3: TGTGCCAGCAGTTTCCCGGGGGGTAGATATACGCAGTATTTT. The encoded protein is CASSFPGGRYTQYF.

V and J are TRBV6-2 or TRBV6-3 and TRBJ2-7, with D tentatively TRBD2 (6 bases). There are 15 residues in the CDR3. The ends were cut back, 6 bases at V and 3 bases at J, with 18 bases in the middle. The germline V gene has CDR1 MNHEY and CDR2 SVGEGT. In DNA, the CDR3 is TGTGCCAGCAGCGCCACCGGGACTTTCTACTACGAGCAGTACTTC. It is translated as CASSATGTFYYEQYF.

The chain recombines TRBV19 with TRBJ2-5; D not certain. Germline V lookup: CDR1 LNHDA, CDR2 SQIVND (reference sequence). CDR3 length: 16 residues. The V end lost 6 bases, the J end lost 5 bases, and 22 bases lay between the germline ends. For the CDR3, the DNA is TGTGCCAGTAGCCCTGGTGGCGGATTATTTGGGGAGACCCAGTACTTC. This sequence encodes CASSPGGGLFGETQYF.